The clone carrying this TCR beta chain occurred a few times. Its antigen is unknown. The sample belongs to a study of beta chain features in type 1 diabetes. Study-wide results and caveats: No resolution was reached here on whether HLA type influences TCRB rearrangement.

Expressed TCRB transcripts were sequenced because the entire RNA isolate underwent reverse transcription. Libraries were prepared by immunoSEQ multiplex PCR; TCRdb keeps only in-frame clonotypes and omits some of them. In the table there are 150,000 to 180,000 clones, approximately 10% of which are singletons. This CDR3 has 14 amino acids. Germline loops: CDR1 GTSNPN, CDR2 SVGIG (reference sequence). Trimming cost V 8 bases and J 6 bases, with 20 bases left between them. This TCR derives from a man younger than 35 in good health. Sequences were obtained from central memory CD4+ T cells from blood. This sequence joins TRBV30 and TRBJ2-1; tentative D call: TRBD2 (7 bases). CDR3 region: CAGHRRGAFNEQFF. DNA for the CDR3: TGTGCCGGGCATCGCCGGGGGGCTTTCAATGAGCAGTTCTTC. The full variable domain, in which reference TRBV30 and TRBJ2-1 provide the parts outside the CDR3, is SQTIHQWPATLVQPVGSPLSLECTVEGTSNPNLYWYRQAAGRGLQLLFYSVGIGQISSEVPQNLSASRPQDRQFILSSKKLLLSDSGFYLCAGHRRGAFNEQFFGPGTRLTVL.